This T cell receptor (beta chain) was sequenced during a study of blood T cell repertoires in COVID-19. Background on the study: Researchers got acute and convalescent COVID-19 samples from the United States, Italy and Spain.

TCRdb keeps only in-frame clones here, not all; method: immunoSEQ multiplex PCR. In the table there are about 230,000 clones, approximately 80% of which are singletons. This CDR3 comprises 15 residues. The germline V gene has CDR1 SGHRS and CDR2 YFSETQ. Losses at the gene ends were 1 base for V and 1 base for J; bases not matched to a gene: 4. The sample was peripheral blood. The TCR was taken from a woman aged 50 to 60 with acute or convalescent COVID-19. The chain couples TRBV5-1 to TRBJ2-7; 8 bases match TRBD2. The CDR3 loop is CASSLNAGGSYEQYF. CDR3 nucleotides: TGCGCCAGCAGCTTGAACGCGGGGGGTTCCTACGAGCAGTACTTC.